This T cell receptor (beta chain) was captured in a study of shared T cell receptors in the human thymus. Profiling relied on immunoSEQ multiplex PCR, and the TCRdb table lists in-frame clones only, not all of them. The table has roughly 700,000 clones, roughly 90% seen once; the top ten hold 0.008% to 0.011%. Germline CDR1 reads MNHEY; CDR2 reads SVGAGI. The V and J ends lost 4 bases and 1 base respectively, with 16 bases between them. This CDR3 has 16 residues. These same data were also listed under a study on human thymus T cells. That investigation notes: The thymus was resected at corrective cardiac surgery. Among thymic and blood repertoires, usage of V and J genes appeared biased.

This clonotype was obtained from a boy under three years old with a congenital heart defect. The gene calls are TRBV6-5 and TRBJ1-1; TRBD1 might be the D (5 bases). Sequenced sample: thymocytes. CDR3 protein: CASSSHINRKNTEAFF. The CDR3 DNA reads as TGTGCCAGCAGTTCGCATATTAACAGGAAGAACACTGAAGCTTTCTTT.